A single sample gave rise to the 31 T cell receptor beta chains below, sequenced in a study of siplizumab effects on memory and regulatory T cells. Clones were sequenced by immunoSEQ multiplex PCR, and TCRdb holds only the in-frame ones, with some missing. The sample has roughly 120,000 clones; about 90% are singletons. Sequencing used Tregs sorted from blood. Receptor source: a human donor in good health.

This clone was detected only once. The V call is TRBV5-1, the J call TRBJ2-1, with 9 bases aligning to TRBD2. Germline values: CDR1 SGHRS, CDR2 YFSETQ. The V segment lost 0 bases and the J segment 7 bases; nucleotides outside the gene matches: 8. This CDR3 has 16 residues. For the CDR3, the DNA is TGCGCCAGCAGCTTGGTGGCGGGGGGGCCGGAGAATGAGCAGTTCTTC. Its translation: CASSLVAGGPENEQFF. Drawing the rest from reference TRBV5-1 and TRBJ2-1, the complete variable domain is KAGVTQTPRYLIKTRGQQVTLSCSPISGHRSVSWYQQTPGQGLQFLFEYFSETQRNKGNFPGRFSGRQFSNSRSEMNVSTLELGDSALYLCASSLVAGGPENEQFFGPGTRLTVL.

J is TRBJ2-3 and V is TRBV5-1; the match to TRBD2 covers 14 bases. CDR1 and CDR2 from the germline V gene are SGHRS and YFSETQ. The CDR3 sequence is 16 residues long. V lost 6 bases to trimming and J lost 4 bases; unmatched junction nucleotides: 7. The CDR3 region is CASTTGTSGSSDTQYF. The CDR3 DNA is TGCGCCAGCACTACCGGGACTAGCGGGAGTTCAGATACGCAGTATTTT.

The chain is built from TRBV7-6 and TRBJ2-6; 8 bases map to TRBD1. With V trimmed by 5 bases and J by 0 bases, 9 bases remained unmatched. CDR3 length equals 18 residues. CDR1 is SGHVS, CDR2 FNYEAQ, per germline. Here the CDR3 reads CASSARGTGNSGANVLTF. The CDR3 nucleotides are TGTGCCAGCAGCGCCAGAGGGACAGGAAACTCTGGGGCCAACGTCCTGACTTTC. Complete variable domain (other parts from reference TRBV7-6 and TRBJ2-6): GAGVSQSPRYKVTKRGQDVALRCDPISGHVSLYWYRQALGQGPEFLTYFNYEAQQDKSGLPNDRFSAERPEGSISTLTIQRTEQRDSAMYRCASSARGTGNSGANVLTFGAGSRLTVL.

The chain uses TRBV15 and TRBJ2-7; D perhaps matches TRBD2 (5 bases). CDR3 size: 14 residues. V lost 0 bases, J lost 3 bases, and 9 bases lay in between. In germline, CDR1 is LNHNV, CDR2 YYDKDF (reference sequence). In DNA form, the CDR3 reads TGTGCCACCAGCAGAGATTATGCGGGCTACGAGCAGTACTTC. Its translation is CATSRDYAGYEQYF.

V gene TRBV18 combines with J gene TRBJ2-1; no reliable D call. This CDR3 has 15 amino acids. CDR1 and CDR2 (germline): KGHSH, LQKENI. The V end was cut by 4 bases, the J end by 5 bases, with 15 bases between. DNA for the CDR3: TGTGCCAGCTCACTTTCGGCGGCCGGAAACAATGAGCAGTTCTTC. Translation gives CASSLSAAGNNEQFF. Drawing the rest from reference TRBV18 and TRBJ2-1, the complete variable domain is NAGVMQNPRHLVRRRGQEARLRCSPMKGHSHVYWYRQLPEEGLKFMVYLQKENIIDESGMPKERFSAEFPKEGPSILRIQQVVRGDSAAYFCASSLSAAGNNEQFFGPGTRLTVL.

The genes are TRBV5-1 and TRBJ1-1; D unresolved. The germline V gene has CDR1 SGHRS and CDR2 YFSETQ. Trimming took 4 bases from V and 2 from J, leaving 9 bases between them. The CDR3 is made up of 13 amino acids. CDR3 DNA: TGCGCCAGCAGCCGGAGGGTTAACACTGAAGCTTTCTTT. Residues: CASSRRVNTEAFF.

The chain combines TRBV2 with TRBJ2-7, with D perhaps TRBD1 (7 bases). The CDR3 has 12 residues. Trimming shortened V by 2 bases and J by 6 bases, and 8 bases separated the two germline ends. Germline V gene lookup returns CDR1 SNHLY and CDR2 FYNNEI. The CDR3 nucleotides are TGTGCCAGCAGTGAACAGGGGGGCGAGCAGTACTTC. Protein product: CASSEQGGEQYF.

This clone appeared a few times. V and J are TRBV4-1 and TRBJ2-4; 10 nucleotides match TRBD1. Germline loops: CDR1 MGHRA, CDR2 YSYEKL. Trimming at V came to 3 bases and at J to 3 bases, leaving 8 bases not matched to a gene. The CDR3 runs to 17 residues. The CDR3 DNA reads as TGCGCCAGCAGCCACCCCGACAGGGGGCTCGGCAAAAACATTCAGTACTTC. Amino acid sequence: CASSHPDRGLGKNIQYF.

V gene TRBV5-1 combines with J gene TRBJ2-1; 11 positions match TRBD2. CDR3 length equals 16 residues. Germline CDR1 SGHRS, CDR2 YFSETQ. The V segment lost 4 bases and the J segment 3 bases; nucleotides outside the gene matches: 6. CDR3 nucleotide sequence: TGCGCCAGCAGCCCCGGGACTAGCGGAGTCTACAATGAGCAGTTCTTC. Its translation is CASSPGTSGVYNEQFF.

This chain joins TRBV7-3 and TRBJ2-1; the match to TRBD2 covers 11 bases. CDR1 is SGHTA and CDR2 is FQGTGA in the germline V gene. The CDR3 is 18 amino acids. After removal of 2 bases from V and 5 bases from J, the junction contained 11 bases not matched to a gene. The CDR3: CASSLGSLTSGMNNEQFF. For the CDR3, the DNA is TGTGCCAGCAGCTTAGGTTCGTTGACTAGCGGGATGAACAATGAGCAGTTCTTC.

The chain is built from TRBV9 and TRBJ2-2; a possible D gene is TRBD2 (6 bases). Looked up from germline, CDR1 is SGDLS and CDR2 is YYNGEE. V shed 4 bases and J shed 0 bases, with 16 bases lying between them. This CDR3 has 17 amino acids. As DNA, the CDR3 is TGTGCCAGCAGCCCGCGTTTGGAGGGATCGAACACCGGGGAGCTGTTTTTT. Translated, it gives CASSPRLEGSNTGELFF.

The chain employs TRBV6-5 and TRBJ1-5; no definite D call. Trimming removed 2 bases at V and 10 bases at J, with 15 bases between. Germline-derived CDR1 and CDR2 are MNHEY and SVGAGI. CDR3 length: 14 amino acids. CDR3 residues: CASSYRAGLFPQHF. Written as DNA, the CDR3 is TGTGCCAGCAGTTACAGGGCAGGCCTGTTTCCCCAGCATTTT.

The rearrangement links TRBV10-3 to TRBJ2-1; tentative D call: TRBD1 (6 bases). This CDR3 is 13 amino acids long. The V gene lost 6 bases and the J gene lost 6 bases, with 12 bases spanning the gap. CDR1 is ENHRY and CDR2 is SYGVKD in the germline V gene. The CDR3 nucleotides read TGTGCCATCAGGGGGGCAAGCTCCAATGAGCAGTTCTTC. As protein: CAIRGASSNEQFF.

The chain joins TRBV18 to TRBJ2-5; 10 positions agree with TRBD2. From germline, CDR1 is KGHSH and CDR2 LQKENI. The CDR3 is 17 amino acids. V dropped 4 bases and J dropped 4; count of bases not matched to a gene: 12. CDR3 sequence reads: CASSLGSGGLGVETQYF. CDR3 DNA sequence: TGTGCCAGCTCACTTGGTAGCGGGGGGCTCGGAGTAGAGACCCAGTACTTC.

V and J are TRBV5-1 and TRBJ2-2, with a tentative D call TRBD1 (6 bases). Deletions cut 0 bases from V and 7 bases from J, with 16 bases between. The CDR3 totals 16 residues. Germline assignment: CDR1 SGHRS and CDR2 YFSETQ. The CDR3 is CASSLDVTGYIGELFF. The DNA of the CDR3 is TGCGCCAGCAGCTTGGATGTCACAGGGTATATCGGGGAGCTGTTTTTT. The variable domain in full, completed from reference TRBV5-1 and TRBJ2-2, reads KAGVTQTPRYLIKTRGQQVTLSCSPISGHRSVSWYQQTPGQGLQFLFEYFSETQRNKGNFPGRFSGRQFSNSRSEMNVSTLELGDSALYLCASSLDVTGYIGELFFGEGSRLTVL.

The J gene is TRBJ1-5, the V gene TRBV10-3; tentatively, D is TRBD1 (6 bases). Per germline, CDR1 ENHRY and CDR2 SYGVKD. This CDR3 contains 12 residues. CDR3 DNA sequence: TGTGCTTCGGCAGGGGACAATCAGCCCCAGCATTTT. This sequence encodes CASAGDNQPQHF.

The CDR3 bases are TGTGCCAGCAGCGTAGTTGGGACAGCGGCCAAAAACATTCAGTACTTC. Protein sequence: CASSVVGTAAKNIQYF. V gene TRBV9 combines with J gene TRBJ2-4, with 7 bases matching TRBD1. The CDR3 is made up of 16 amino acids. Trimming removed 0 bases from V and 1 base from J; junction bases left unmatched: 4. Germline-derived CDR1 and CDR2 are SGDLS and YYNGEE.

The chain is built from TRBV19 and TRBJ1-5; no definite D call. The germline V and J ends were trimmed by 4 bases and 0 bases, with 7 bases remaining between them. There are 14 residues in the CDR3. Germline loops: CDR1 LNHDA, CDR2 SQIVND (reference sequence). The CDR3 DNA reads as TGTGCCAGTAGTACCCCGGGTAGCAATCAGCCCCAGCATTTT. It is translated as CASSTPGSNQPQHF.

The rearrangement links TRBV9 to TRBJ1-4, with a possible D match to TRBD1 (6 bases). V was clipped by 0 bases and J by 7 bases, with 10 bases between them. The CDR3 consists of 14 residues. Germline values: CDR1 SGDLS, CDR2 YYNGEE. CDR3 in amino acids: CASSVGQGLEKLFF. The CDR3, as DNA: TGTGCCAGCAGCGTAGGGCAGGGGCTTGAAAAACTGTTTTTT. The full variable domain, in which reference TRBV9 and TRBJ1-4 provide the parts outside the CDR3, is DSGVTQTPKHLITATGQRVTLRCSPRSGDLSVYWYQQSLDQGLQFLIQYYNGEERAKGNILERFSAQQFPDLHSELNLSSLELGDSALYFCASSVGQGLEKLFFGSGTQLSVL.

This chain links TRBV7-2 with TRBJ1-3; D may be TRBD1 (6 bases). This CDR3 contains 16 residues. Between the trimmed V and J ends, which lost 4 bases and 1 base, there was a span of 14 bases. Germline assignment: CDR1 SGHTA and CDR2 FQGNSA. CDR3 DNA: TGTGCCAGCAGCTCTGGGGGCTCCTCATCTGGAAACACCATATATTTT. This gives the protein CASSSGGSSSGNTIYF.

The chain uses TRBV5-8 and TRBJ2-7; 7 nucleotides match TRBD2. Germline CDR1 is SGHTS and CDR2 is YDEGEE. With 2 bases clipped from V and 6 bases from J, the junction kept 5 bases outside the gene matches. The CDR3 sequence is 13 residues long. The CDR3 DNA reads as TGTGCCAGCAGCTTACTGACTAGCTCCGAGCAGTACTTC. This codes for CASSLLTSSEQYF. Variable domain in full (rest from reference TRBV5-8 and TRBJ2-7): EAGVTQSPTHLIKTRGQQATLRCSPISGHTSVYWYQQALGLGLQFLLWYDEGEERNRGNFPPRFSGRQFPNYSSELNVNALELEDSALYLCASSLLTSSEQYFGPGTRLTVT.

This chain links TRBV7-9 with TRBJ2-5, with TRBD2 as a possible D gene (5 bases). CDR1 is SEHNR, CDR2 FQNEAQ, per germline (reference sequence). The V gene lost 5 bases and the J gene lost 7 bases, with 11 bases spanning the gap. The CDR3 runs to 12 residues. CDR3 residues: CASSPVAGTQYF. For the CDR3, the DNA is TGTGCCAGCAGCCCCGTCGCGGGGACCCAGTACTTC.

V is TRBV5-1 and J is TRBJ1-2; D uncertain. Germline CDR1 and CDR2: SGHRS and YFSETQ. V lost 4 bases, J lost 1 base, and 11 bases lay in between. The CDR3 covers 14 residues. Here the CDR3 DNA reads TGCGCCAGCAGCCCGATGCTTGGTAACTATGGCTACACCTTC. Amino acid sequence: CASSPMLGNYGYTF.

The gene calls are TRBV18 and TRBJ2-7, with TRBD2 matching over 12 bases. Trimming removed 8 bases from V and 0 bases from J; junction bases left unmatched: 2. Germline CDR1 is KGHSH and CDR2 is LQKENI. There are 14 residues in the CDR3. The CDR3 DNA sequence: TGTGCCAGCAGGACTAGCGGGGTCTCCTACGAGCAGTACTTC. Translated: CASRTSGVSYEQYF.

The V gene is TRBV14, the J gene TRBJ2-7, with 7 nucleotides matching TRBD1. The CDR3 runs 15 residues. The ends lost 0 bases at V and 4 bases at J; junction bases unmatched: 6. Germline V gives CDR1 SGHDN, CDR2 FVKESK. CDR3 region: CASSQDLQGRYEQYF. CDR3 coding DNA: TGTGCCAGCAGCCAAGATCTACAGGGGAGATACGAGCAGTACTTC.

For the CDR3, the DNA is TGTGCCAGCTCACCACCAGGGGGGCACACTGAAGCTTTCTTT. Protein product: CASSPPGGHTEAFF. V is TRBV18 and J is TRBJ1-1, with D possibly being TRBD1 (6 bases). Trimming removed 0 bases from V and 3 bases from J, with 8 bases in between. Germline CDR1 KGHSH, CDR2 LQKENI. The length of the CDR3 is 14 residues.

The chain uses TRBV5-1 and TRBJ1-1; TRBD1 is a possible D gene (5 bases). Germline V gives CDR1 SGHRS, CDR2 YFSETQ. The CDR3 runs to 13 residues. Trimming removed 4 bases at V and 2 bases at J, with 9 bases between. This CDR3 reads CASSGAFNTEAFF. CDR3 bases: TGCGCCAGCAGCGGGGCTTTCAACACTGAAGCTTTCTTT.

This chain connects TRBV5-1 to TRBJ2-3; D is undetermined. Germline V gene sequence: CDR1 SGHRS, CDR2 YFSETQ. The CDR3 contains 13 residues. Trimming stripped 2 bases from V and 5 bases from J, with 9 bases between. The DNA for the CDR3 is TGCGCCAGCAGCTTAAACCGACTAGATACGCAGTATTTT. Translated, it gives CASSLNRLDTQYF.

The CDR3 DNA follows: TGTGCCAGTAGTATAATGGTACTAGCGGGGATTAATGAGCAGTTCTTC. Its translation is CASSIMVLAGINEQFF. The chain is built from TRBV19 and TRBJ2-1; 10 nucleotides align to TRBD2. The CDR3 extends over 16 amino acids. CDR1 is LNHDA, CDR2 SQIVND, per germline (reference sequence). V shed 2 bases, J shed 7 bases, and the junction held 8 bases outside the gene matches.

CDR3 region: CASTPRLAPTDTQYF. Here the CDR3 DNA reads TGTGCCAGTACTCCACGCCTAGCGCCAACAGATACGCAGTATTTT. This chain joins TRBV19 and TRBJ2-3; a possible D gene is TRBD2 (6 bases). Germline loops: CDR1 LNHDA, CDR2 SQIVND (reference sequence). The V gene lost 7 bases and the J gene lost 3 bases, with 17 bases spanning the gap. CDR3 length: 15 residues. Supplemented by reference TRBV19 and TRBJ2-3, the full variable domain reads DGGITQSPKYLFRKEGQNVTLSCEQNLNHDAMYWYRQDPGQGLRLIYYSQIVNDFQKGDIAEGYSVSREKKESFPLTVTSAQKNPTAFYLCASTPRLAPTDTQYFGPGTRLTVL.

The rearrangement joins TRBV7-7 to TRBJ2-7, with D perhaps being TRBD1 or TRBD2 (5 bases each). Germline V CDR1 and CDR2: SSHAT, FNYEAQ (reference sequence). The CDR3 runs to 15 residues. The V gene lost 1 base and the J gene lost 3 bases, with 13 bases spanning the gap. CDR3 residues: CASSLVWGPNYEQYF. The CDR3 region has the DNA TGTGCCAGCAGCTTAGTTTGGGGACCGAACTACGAGCAGTACTTC.